This T cell receptor (beta chain) was sequenced for a study of high-grade serous ovarian cancer treatment subgroups. As for the study in general: Each sample yielded on average approximately 7,700 unique TCR beta rearrangements from 13,000 or so reads. Overall study findings and caveats: Tumors within one patient showed repertoire similarity of roughly 0.095 to 0.85. TCR clonal relatedness correlated positively with neoantigen level. Spatial context was lost because tumors were sequenced in bulk.

Tumor tissue was taken before any definitive surgery or chemotherapy was given. Germline CDR1 and CDR2: MRHNA and SNTAGT. The CDR3 extends over 14 amino acids. Here immunoSEQ multiplex PCR was the method, and the copy in TCRdb shows in-frame clones only, minus some. This sample yields about 330 clones, of which roughly three quarters are seen a single time; approximately 12% belongs to the top ten. For this clone: Its antigen remains unidentified.

This chain uses TRBV6-4 with TRBJ2-3; no firm D call. Sequenced sample: tumor tissue. The source of this sequence is a human donor with high-grade serous ovarian cancer. The CDR3 DNA follows: TGTGCTTCTACTCCCGGTCCAAACACAGATACGCAGTATTTT. Residues: CASTPGPNTDTQYF.